This TCR beta chain was documented in a study of early T cells in non-severe SARS-CoV-2 infection. For the study at large: Chains stayed unpaired after sequencing of bulk RNA from unsorted whole blood.

The CDR3 sequence is 15 residues long. V was cut by 3 bases and J by 3 bases, with 15 bases left in between. Germline CDR1 is DFQATT and CDR2 is SNEGSKA (reference sequence). TCRdb itself ran the 5' RACE reads through MiXCR, one entry per CDR3 protein. The sample contains roughly 60,000 distinct CDR3 sequences, 7% to 8% of which appear only once. The receptor was derived from an adult who was a healthcare worker with PCR-confirmed SARS-CoV-2 infection or an uninfected control (not recorded which). The chain employs TRBV20-1 and TRBJ1-5; D uncertain. Specimen: whole blood. CDR3 DNA sequence: TGCAGTGCTAGCATGGAAGGGTGGAACAATCAGCCCCAGCATTTT. Protein product: CSASMEGWNNQPQHF.